A selection of T cell receptor beta chains follows, all from one sample in a study of cytomegalovirus exposure and HLA in healthy donors. Sequencing used immunoSEQ multiplex PCR; TCRdb keeps in-frame clones, though not all of them. The table shows fewer than 150,000 clones, with 80% occurring only once. The specimen sequenced was PBMCs. The receptors originated from a female donor in good health and CMV-seropositive. Both conserved end residues are trimmed from each CDR3. Fields, in order: J gene, V gene, clone size, CDR3 protein. Rows give clone size only sometimes, using once, few, many, or a class for an expanded clone.

>TRBJ2-4|TRBV5-1|few
ASSLGDKAQNIQY
>TRBJ2-3|TRBV11-1|NA
ASSLVAGGQDTQY
>TRBJ2-7|TRBV7-7|NA
ASSLAGAPYEQY
>TRBJ2-7|TRBV18|NA
ASSQGGFVYEQY
>TRBJ1-4|TRBV14|NA
ASSDRRLSNEKLF
>TRBJ2-7|TRBV10-1|NA
ANPMTAPYEQY
>TRBJ2-5|TRBV2|once
ASKPGQLGETQY
>TRBJ1-5|TRBV9|NA
ASSVGDRDFPQH
>TRBJ2-5|TRBV27|NA
ASSLEYQETQY
>TRBJ1-5|TRBV4-1|NA
ASSQDALRGNQPQH
>TRBJ2-3|TRBV30|once
ACSGLSRDTQY
>TRBJ2-7|TRBV4-2|NA
ASSQEGAGGRLEQY
>TRBJ2-3|TRBV7-8|NA
ASSLVSGGRYTDTQY
>TRBJ2-2|TRBV5-1|once
ASSRQAPSTGELF
>TRBJ2-2|TRBV10-1|NA
ASSIGHLPTGELF
>TRBJ2-1|TRBV5-1|few
ASSLRVYNEQF
>TRBJ1-3|TRBV28|once
ASSLVDGGSGNTIY
>TRBJ1-1|TRBV10-2|NA
ASTPAGGSMNTEAF
>TRBJ1-5|TRBV7-8|NA
ASSLVRGQPQH
>TRBJ1-4|TRBV19|NA
ASSFPQGTNEKLF
>TRBJ1-2|TRBV6-5|NA
ASSYDGGGYGYT
>TRBJ1-2|TRBV28|NA
ASTDRVGLTDYGYT
>TRBJ1-5|TRBV10-3|NA
AISESRFGQPQH
>TRBJ2-1|TRBV28|NA
ASSSPKRALYNEQF
>TRBJ1-5|TRBV30|NA
AWNRYSNQPQH
>TRBJ1-2|TRBV5-1|NA
ASSLGSATGGIYGYT
>TRBJ1-5|TRBV10-3|NA
AISDLALNQPQH
>TRBJ2-3|TRBV9|once
ASSVAYGGVGDTQY
>TRBJ2-3|TRBV7-3|NA
ASSSEADTQY
>NA|TRBV27|NA
ASSFQGLTYEQY
>TRBJ1-2|TRBV4-2|NA
ASSQGGQGLNYGYT
>TRBJ2-1|TRBV30|NA
AWSVGTGKNEQF
>TRBJ2-1|TRBV7-3|once
ASSLGGVANEQF
>TRBJ1-5|TRBV10-3|NA
AIRAAGGINQPQH
>TRBJ2-5|TRBV11-2|once
ASSLAGVRETQY
>TRBJ2-2|TRBV7-6|once
ASSPNPRTGRTGELF
>TRBJ2-2|TRBV7-2|NA
ASSQDRKSTGELF
>TRBJ2-2|TRBV28|few
ASSLFAGVGTGELF
>TRBJ1-5|TRBV7-9|NA
ASSLGTGRHQPQH
>TRBJ2-3|TRBV7-3|NA
ASSLNSIRADTQY